This T cell receptor (beta chain) was profiled in a study of blood T cell repertoires in COVID-19. The germline V and J ends were trimmed by 3 bases and 4 bases, with 15 bases remaining between them. The CDR3 extends over 14 amino acids. In germline, CDR1 is GTSNPN, CDR2 SVGIG (reference sequence). Method: immunoSEQ multiplex PCR; TCRdb's copy keeps in-frame clones and lacks some. The sample yields around 200,000 clones, roughly nine tenths seen once. The sequence was obtained from a woman in her 50s in a cohort exposed to, infected with or recovered from COVID-19 (not recorded which). This rearrangement joins TRBV30 to TRBJ1-2; D unresolved. Sequenced material: PBMCs or T cells enriched from blood (not recorded which). The CDR3 region is CAWRIKPYPYGYTF. DNA for the CDR3: TGTGCCTGGAGAATCAAACCCTATCCCTATGGCTACACCTTC.